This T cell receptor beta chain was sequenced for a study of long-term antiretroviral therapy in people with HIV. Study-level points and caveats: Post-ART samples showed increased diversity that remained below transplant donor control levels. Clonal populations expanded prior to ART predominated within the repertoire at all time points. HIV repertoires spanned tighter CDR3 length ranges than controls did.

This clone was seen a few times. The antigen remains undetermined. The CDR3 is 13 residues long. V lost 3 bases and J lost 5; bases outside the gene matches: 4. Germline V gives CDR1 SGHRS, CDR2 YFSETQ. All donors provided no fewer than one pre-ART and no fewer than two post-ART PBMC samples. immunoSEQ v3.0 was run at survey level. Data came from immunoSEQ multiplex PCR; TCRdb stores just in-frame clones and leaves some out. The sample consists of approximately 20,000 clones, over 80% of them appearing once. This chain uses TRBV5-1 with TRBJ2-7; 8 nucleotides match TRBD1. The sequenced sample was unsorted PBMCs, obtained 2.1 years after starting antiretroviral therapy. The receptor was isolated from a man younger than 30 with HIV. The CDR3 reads CASSSQGGDEQYF. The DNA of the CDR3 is TGCGCCAGCAGCTCACAGGGGGGAGACGAGCAGTACTTC.